These 17 T cell receptor beta chains were all obtained from the same sample, sequenced in a study of PD-L1 blockade in urothelial cancer. Measured with immunoSEQ multiplex PCR; TCRdb has only the in-frame clones, and not every one. Of approximately 100,000 clones in the sample, 91% were seen once. Sequenced material: PBMCs, taken around atezolizumab (anti-PD-L1) treatment. The receptors here all came from a woman aged 80 or older with urothelial cancer.

V usage is TRBV19 and J usage is TRBJ2-7, with 10 nucleotides matching TRBD2. The CDR3 is made up of 14 amino acids. Per the germline V gene, CDR1 is LNHDA and CDR2 is SQIVND (reference sequence). The V gene end was trimmed by 7 bases and the J gene end by 7 bases; junction bases not matched to a gene: 10. CDR3 residues: CASTLSGRAREQYF. CDR3 bases: TGTGCCAGTACCTTGAGCGGGAGGGCCAGGGAGCAGTACTTC. The full variable domain, completed using reference TRBV19 and TRBJ2-7, is DGGITQSPKYLFRKEGQNVTLSCEQNLNHDAMYWYRQDPGQGLRLIYYSQIVNDFQKGDIAEGYSVSREKKESFPLTVTSAQKNPTAFYLCASTLSGRAREQYFGPGTRLTVT.

V gene TRBV2 combines with J gene TRBJ2-1; 7 nucleotides match TRBD1. The V gene end was trimmed by 3 bases and the J gene end by 5 bases; junction bases not matched to a gene: 16. CDR1 is SNHLY, CDR2 FYNNEI, per germline. The CDR3 spans 18 residues. CDR3 sequence reads: CASSEPIRGGRGNNEQFF. In DNA form, the CDR3 reads TGTGCCAGCAGTGAGCCAATCAGAGGCGGCAGGGGGAACAATGAGCAGTTCTTC.

For this clone: Other DNA sequences in this specimen translate into the identical CDR3. The chain links TRBV7-3 to TRBJ2-1, with D maybe TRBD2 (6 bases). CDR1 is SGHTA, CDR2 FQGTGA, per germline. Trimming took 1 base from V and 9 from J, leaving 13 bases between them. The CDR3 is made up of 14 amino acids. The CDR3 sequence is CASSLKTGVGEQFF. In nucleotides, the CDR3 is TGTGCCAGCAGCTTAAAAACGGGAGTTGGTGAGCAGTTCTTC.

The gene calls are TRBV5-1 and TRBJ1-2; the D gene is possibly TRBD1 (6 bases). Deletions cut 6 bases from V and 5 bases from J, with 23 bases between. The germline V gene has CDR1 SGHRS and CDR2 YFSETQ. The CDR3 sequence is 16 residues long. CDR3 residues: CASTSTPAGTPYGYTF. The CDR3 nucleotides read TGCGCCAGCACCTCGACCCCGGCCGGGACACCTTATGGCTACACCTTC.

In this sample, this clone turned up a few times. CDR3 loop: CASSGRAGANTEAFF. The CDR3 bases are TGTGCCAGCAGCGGGAGGGCAGGGGCGAACACTGAAGCTTTCTTT. The chain has TRBV5-6 and TRBJ1-1; D possibly corresponds to TRBD1 (6 bases). In germline, CDR1 is SGHDT, CDR2 YYEEEE. With 4 bases removed from V and 1 base from J, the gap between germline ends came to 14 bases. This CDR3 is 15 amino acids long.

CDR3 sequence: CASSLGDSFSGNTIYF. The CDR3 nucleotides are TGTGCCAGCAGCTTGGGTGACAGCTTCTCTGGAAACACCATATATTTT. This chain links TRBV5-5 with TRBJ1-3, with D tentatively TRBD1 (5 bases). CDR3 length equals 16 residues. Germline assignment: CDR1 SGHKS and CDR2 YYEKEE (reference sequence). V was pared by 0 bases and J by 0 bases, with 10 bases between.

This chain links TRBV5-4 with TRBJ1-1; D remains ambiguous. The CDR3 runs to 14 residues. Looked up from germline, CDR1 is SGHNT and CDR2 is YYREEE (reference sequence). V was shortened by 0 bases and J by 5 bases, with 11 bases between the two germline ends. CDR3 amino acids: CASSLAGAGTEAFF. CDR3 sequence (DNA): TGTGCCAGCAGCTTGGCAGGTGCGGGGACTGAAGCTTTCTTT.

The chain couples TRBV9 to TRBJ2-4; 8 nucleotides agree with TRBD2. The CDR3 covers 15 residues. Germline V gene lookup returns CDR1 SGDLS and CDR2 YYNGEE. The trim removed 1 base at V and 9 bases at J, leaving 9 bases unmatched. CDR3 nucleotides: TGTGCCAGCAGCGTATCGGGAGGGCCGGAGGGCATTCAGTACTTC. Its translation is CASSVSGGPEGIQYF.

The rearrangement uses TRBV28 and TRBJ2-7; 12 positions agree with TRBD2. The CDR3 extends over 14 amino acids. Germline V gene data show CDR1 as MDHEN and CDR2 as SYDVKM. V dropped 6 bases and J dropped 3; count of bases not matched to a gene: 3. This CDR3 is CASSKGLAGYEQYF. CDR3 DNA sequence: TGTGCCAGCAGCAAGGGACTAGCGGGCTACGAGCAGTACTTC.

The chain has TRBV4-1 and TRBJ1-2; no clear D. V lost 0 bases and J lost 1, with 9 bases in between. The CDR3 is 15 amino acids. CDR1 and CDR2 (germline): MGHRA, YSYEKL. The CDR3 DNA follows: TGCGCCAGCAGCCAAGATCCAGCGAATAACTATGGCTACACCTTC. As protein: CASSQDPANNYGYTF.

The chain carries TRBV19 and TRBJ2-5, with D perhaps TRBD2 (6 bases). The germline gives CDR1 LNHDA, CDR2 SQIVND (reference sequence). Trimming stripped 6 bases from V and 2 bases from J, with 19 bases between. The CDR3 is 16 amino acids. The CDR3 region has the DNA TGTGCCAGTAGGGGAGGCTCGGGGTCATTACAAGAGACCCAGTACTTC. Translated: CASRGGSGSLQETQYF.

J is TRBJ1-2 and V is TRBV5-5; TRBD1 aligns across 7 bases. Unmatched junction bases numbered 15, after V lost 2 bases and J lost 5 bases. The CDR3 has 17 residues. CDR1 and CDR2 from the germline V gene are SGHKS and YYEKEE (reference sequence). The CDR3, as DNA: TGTGCCAGCAGCTTCGAGCTCACAGGGGCCGGAACTTATGGCTACACCTTC. This codes for CASSFELTGAGTYGYTF.

The rearrangement links TRBV7-9 to TRBJ1-3; D may be TRBD1 (5 bases). V gave up 5 bases and J gave up 8 bases, with 19 bases separating them. This CDR3 contains 15 residues. Germline V gene data show CDR1 as SEHNR and CDR2 as FQNEAQ (reference sequence). The CDR3 spells CASSAGTVSGDTIYF. The CDR3 DNA reads as TGTGCCAGCAGCGCCGGAACGGTGTCGGGGGACACCATATATTTT.

The V and J genes are TRBV10-3 and TRBJ2-2; a weak D match, TRBD1 (5 bases). V was cut by 2 bases and J by 0 bases, with 7 bases left in between. CDR3 length: 15 amino acids. Germline loops: CDR1 ENHRY, CDR2 SYGVKD. The CDR3 region has the DNA TGTGCCATCAGTGAGGGACACCCGAACACCGGGGAGCTGTTTTTT. Encoded protein: CAISEGHPNTGELFF.

The chain carries TRBV9 and TRBJ1-1; TRBD1 aligns across 9 bases. The ends lost 7 bases at V and 0 bases at J; junction bases unmatched: 10. The CDR3 covers 16 residues. Germline V gene lookup returns CDR1 SGDLS and CDR2 YYNGEE. CDR3: CASRSGTGLMNTEAFF. In nucleotides, the CDR3 is TGTGCCAGCCGATCCGGGACAGGGCTTATGAACACTGAAGCTTTCTTT.

V and J are TRBV25-1 and TRBJ2-3; 8 nucleotides line up with TRBD1. This CDR3 spans 14 amino acids. Germline CDR1 is MGHDK and CDR2 is SYGVNS. J lost 0 bases, V lost 5 bases, and 1 base had no gene match. The CDR3 region has the DNA TGTGCCAGCAGTCGGGACAGGAGCACAGATACGCAGTATTTT. This encodes CASSRDRSTDTQYF.

The V gene is TRBV27, the J gene TRBJ1-1; possibly TRBD1 for D (6 bases). CDR1 and CDR2 (germline): MNHEY, SMNVEV (reference sequence). V was trimmed by 6 bases and J by 0 bases, leaving 11 bases between them. The CDR3 is 14 residues long. CDR3 DNA sequence: TGTGCCAGCAGGAAGACAGGTTTGAACACTGAAGCTTTCTTT. It is translated as CASRKTGLNTEAFF.